The 21 T cell receptor beta chains listed next were all sequenced from one sample in a study of spatial heterogeneity in lung cancer. Time point denoted: sample taken at primary tumor resection. Material for sequencing was whole RNA from tumor, nontumor lung or frozen PBMC, left unsorted. TCRdb independently ran MiXCR on the 5' RACE reads; one entry per CDR3 protein. In the table there are about 11,000 distinct CDR3 sequences, approximately 6.5% of which are singletons. Sequenced material: PBMCs, taken at surgery. Receptors originate from a male donor with early-stage non-small cell lung cancer.

This clonotype was seen at least ten times. This beta chain turned up in a library designed for alpha chains; as an off-target read, its abundance says little. This chain joins TRBV7-9 and TRBJ2-7; TRBD2 agrees at 10 bases. This CDR3 contains 13 residues. The germline V gene has CDR1 SEHNR and CDR2 FQNEAQ (reference sequence). After removal of 9 bases from V and 3 bases from J, the junction contained 5 bases not matched to a gene. This CDR3 is CASGTSAHYEQYF. The CDR3 coding sequence is TGTGCCAGTGGGACTAGCGCACACTACGAGCAGTACTTC.

At least ten counts were recorded for this clonotype. For a library built for alpha chains, this beta chain is a stray read; little rests on its size. V gene TRBV10-3 combines with J gene TRBJ2-2, with 10 bases that match TRBD2. The V segment lost 7 bases and the J segment 4 bases; nucleotides outside the gene matches: 6. In germline, CDR1 is ENHRY, CDR2 SYGVKD. The CDR3 is 15 amino acids. Written as DNA, the CDR3 is TGTGCCATCAAGGGGACTAGCGCATCCACCGGGGAGCTGTTTTTT. It yields the protein CAIKGTSASTGELFF.

This clonotype has ten or more counts. Because this beta chain is a stray read in a library intended to capture alpha chains, its abundance should not be given much weight. This chain uses TRBV29-1 with TRBJ2-1; D is uncertain. Germline CDR1 is SQVTM and CDR2 is ANQGSEA. Trimming pared 3 bases from V and 7 bases from J, leaving 4 bases between. This CDR3 contains 10 residues. CDR3 residues: CSVDRNEQFF. CDR3 nucleotide sequence: TGCAGCGTTGACAGGAATGAGCAGTTCTTC.

This clonotype is termed medium-sized (0.01 to 0.1%). Because this beta chain is a stray read in a library intended to capture alpha chains, its abundance should not be given much weight. The chain recombines TRBV9 with TRBJ2-1; TRBD2 agrees at 9 bases. The V gene end was trimmed by 4 bases and the J gene end by 0 bases; junction bases not matched to a gene: 2. Germline CDR1 reads SGDLS; CDR2 reads YYNGEE. The CDR3 runs 15 residues. As DNA, the CDR3 is TGTGCCAGCAGCCGACTAGCGGCCTCCTACAATGAGCAGTTCTTC. Protein product: CASSRLAASYNEQFF.

This clonotype is medium-sized within its sample. This beta chain represents an off-target read in a library built for alpha chains; its size is of limited meaning. The chain uses TRBV23-1 and TRBJ2-4; 9 bases are shared with TRBD1. TRBV23-1 is an ORF; its function is uncertain. V trimming: 2 bases; J trimming: 3 bases; junction bases outside the gene matches: 2. The CDR3 covers 15 residues. This CDR3 is CASSQGQGNKNIQYF. The DNA for the CDR3 is TGCGCCAGCAGTCAAGGACAGGGGAACAAAAACATTCAGTACTTC.

By share, this clonotype counts as medium-sized. With the library built for alpha chains, this beta chain is off target and its frequency is not meaningful. J is TRBJ1-5 and V is TRBV20-1; D is unresolved. This CDR3 has 11 residues. CDR1 is DFQATT, CDR2 SNEGSKA, per germline (reference sequence). V lost 4 bases, J lost 10 bases, and 11 bases lay in between. The CDR3 sequence is CSANNQRPQHF. CDR3 in DNA: TGCAGTGCTAATAATCAGCGACCCCAGCATTTT.

Note on this clonotype: Since it is a stray read in a library aimed at alpha chains, this beta chain has a size that is not meaningful. As DNA, the CDR3 is TGTGCCAGCAGTTTATCTAGGATTAATGAGCAGTTCTTC. Amino acid sequence: CASSLSRINEQFF. The V and J genes are TRBV27 and TRBJ2-1, with D uncertain. Per the germline V gene, CDR1 is MNHEY and CDR2 is SMNVEV (reference sequence). V lost 0 bases and J lost 7, with 7 bases in between. This CDR3 region has 13 residues.

This clonotype occurred many times. This beta chain is off target for a library built for alpha chains, so its abundance means little. The chain couples TRBV7-6 to TRBJ2-3; D is ambiguous. CDR1 SGHVS and CDR2 FNYEAQ come from the germline V gene. V was clipped by 0 bases and J by 4 bases, with 8 bases between them. This CDR3 contains 14 residues. Here the CDR3 DNA reads TGTGCCAGCAGCTTAGCGGCCTCTTCAGATACGCAGTATTTT. Translating gives CASSLAASSDTQYF. Full variable domain (remainder filled in from reference TRBV7-6 and TRBJ2-3): GAGVSQSPRYKVTKRGQDVALRCDPISGHVSLYWYRQALGQGPEFLTYFNYEAQQDKSGLPNDRFSAERPEGSISTLTIQRTEQRDSAMYRCASSLAASSDTQYFGPGTRLTVL.

This clonotype has a count of ten or more. Found in a library prepared for alpha chains, this beta chain is an off-target read, and its abundance has little meaning. The chain joins TRBV7-9 to TRBJ2-2, with 10 bases that match TRBD2. The CDR3 runs to 20 residues. V lost 1 base to trimming and J lost 4 bases; unmatched junction nucleotides: 15. Germline V CDR1 and CDR2: SEHNR, FQNEAQ (reference sequence). CDR3 residues: CASSLGLAGVAPSSTGELFF. In DNA, the CDR3 is TGTGCCAGCAGCTTAGGGCTAGCGGGAGTCGCCCCATCGAGCACCGGGGAGCTGTTTTTT.

With regard to this clonotype: Found in a library prepared for alpha chains, this beta chain is an off-target read, and its abundance has little meaning. The chain joins TRBV10-3 to TRBJ2-7; D is unclear. The CDR3 spans 11 residues. Deletions cut 0 bases from V and 7 bases from J, with 4 bases between. The germline CDR1 and CDR2 sequences are ENHRY and SYGVKD. CDR3 nucleotides: TGTGCCATCAGTGAGTCGGTGGAGCAGTACTTC. Its protein product is CAISESVEQYF.

By share, this clonotype ranks as medium-sized. This beta chain is a stray read from a library made for alpha chains; its abundance is not meaningful. This chain joins TRBV9 and TRBJ2-3; D is undetermined. Germline V gene lookup returns CDR1 SGDLS and CDR2 YYNGEE. The CDR3 is made up of 13 amino acids. Trimming removed 5 bases from V and 1 base from J, with 8 bases in between. CDR3 DNA: TGTGCCAGCAGTAAATGGGGCACAGATACGCAGTATTTT. Its protein product is CASSKWGTDTQYF.

Ten or more counts support this clonotype. This beta chain is an unintended read in a library built for alpha chains; its size means little. The chain combines TRBV12-3 or TRBV12-4 with TRBJ2-1; 11 nucleotides match TRBD2. The V segment lost 5 bases and the J segment 6 bases; nucleotides outside the gene matches: 12. The CDR3 is 17 residues long. DNA of the CDR3: TGTGCCAGCAGTAAACGGGGTAGCGGGAGGGCCCCCAATGAGCAGTTCTTC. Translation: CASSKRGSGRAPNEQFF.

In this sample, this clonotype turned up many times. This beta chain is an off-target read within a library intended for alpha chains, so its frequency means little. The gene calls are TRBV14 and TRBJ2-7; 7 nucleotides line up with TRBD1. The CDR3 runs to 14 residues. V was clipped by 4 bases and J by 2 bases; unmatched bases: 5. Germline V CDR1 and CDR2: SGHDN, FVKESK. The CDR3 sequence is CASSPRDSPYEQYF. The CDR3 bases are TGTGCCAGCAGCCCCCGGGACAGCCCCTACGAGCAGTACTTC. The variable domain in full, completed from reference TRBV14 and TRBJ2-7, reads EAGVTQFPSHSVIEKGQTVTLRCDPISGHDNLYWYRRVMGKEIKFLLHFVKESKQDESGMPNNRFLAERTGGTYSTLKVQPAELEDSGVYFCASSPRDSPYEQYFGPGTRLTVT.

In its sample, this clonotype was seen a few times. In a library made to pick up alpha chains, this beta chain is a stray read with a size that means little. The genes are TRBV7-2 and TRBJ2-3, with 7 bases identical to TRBD2. The V segment lost 6 bases and the J segment 4 bases; nucleotides outside the gene matches: 13. Germline V lookup: CDR1 SGHTA, CDR2 FQGNSA. The CDR3 loop spans 16 amino acids. This CDR3 reads CASSQRPSGNADTQYF. The CDR3 DNA reads TGTGCCAGCAGTCAGAGGCCCAGCGGGAATGCAGATACGCAGTATTTT.

Turning to this clonotype: This beta chain is a stray read from a library made for alpha chains; its abundance is not meaningful. The chain links TRBV2 to TRBJ2-1, with 10 nucleotides matching TRBD1. Near its end, the DNA agrees better with TRBJ2-7, so the J call may be wrong. The CDR3 is made up of 19 amino acids. CDR1 and CDR2 (germline): SNHLY, FYNNEI. The CDR3 nucleotides are TGTGCCAGCAGGCCACCGGGACAGGGGTTCGGATACGGGTACAATGAGCAGTACTTC. It translates to CASRPPGQGFGYGYNEQYF.

As regards this clonotype: With the library built for alpha chains, this beta chain is off target and its frequency is not meaningful. This chain joins TRBV28 and TRBJ2-2; no clear D gene. The CDR3 is made up of 12 amino acids. Trimming removed 6 bases at V and 1 base at J, with 3 bases between. Germline CDR1 MDHEN, CDR2 SYDVKM. The CDR3 DNA is TGTGCCAGCAGGGGGAACACCGGGGAGCTGTTTTTT. Amino acids: CASRGNTGELFF.

By proportion, this clonotype is medium-sized. The library was prepared for alpha chains; this beta chain is a stray read, so its frequency means little. This rearrangement joins TRBV29-1 to TRBJ2-5; D is perhaps TRBD1 (5 bases). V lost 7 bases to trimming and J lost 0 bases, with 12 bases between them. This CDR3 has 13 residues. CDR1 is SQVTM, CDR2 ANQGSEA, per germline. The CDR3 nucleotides read TGCAGCGCCCAGGGCTCCGACCAAGAGACCCAGTACTTC. Translating gives CSAQGSDQETQYF.

By share of the sample, this clonotype is medium-sized. Because this beta chain is a stray read in a library intended to capture alpha chains, its abundance should not be given much weight. The chain carries TRBV28 and TRBJ2-1; the match to TRBD2 covers 10 bases. V was pared by 2 bases and J by 2 bases, with 3 bases of the junction left unmatched. The CDR3 loop spans 16 amino acids. The V gene's germline CDR1 is MDHEN and CDR2 SYDVKM. The CDR3 bases are TGTGCCAGCAGTTTAGGGCTAGCGGGAGCCTACAATGAGCAGTTCTTC. Its protein is CASSLGLAGAYNEQFF.

By proportion, this clonotype is medium-sized (0.01 to 0.1%). Because this beta chain is a stray read in a library intended to capture alpha chains, its abundance should not be given much weight. The chain combines TRBV5-1 with TRBJ2-7; TRBD2 matches 10 bases. This CDR3 comprises 15 residues. Germline assignment: CDR1 SGHRS and CDR2 YFSETQ. The J segment lost 2 bases and the V segment lost 3 bases, leaving 5 bases of the junction unmatched. In DNA, the CDR3 is TGCGCCAGCAGCTCTGCGACTAGCGGGCCCTACGAGCAGTACTTC. This sequence encodes CASSSATSGPYEQYF.

This clonotype turned up a few times. Within a library made for alpha chains, this beta chain is off target, and its count is uninformative. The chain uses TRBV27 and TRBJ2-7; D might be TRBD2 (5 bases). The germline V and J ends were trimmed by 11 bases and 7 bases, with 21 bases remaining between them. The CDR3 has 13 residues. CDR1 and CDR2 from the germline V gene are MNHEY and SMNVEV (reference sequence). The CDR3 bases are TGTGCCGCCTCCGCGACCCGAGGAGGAGAGCAGTACTTC. Protein: CAASATRGGEQYF.

This clonotype has a count of ten or more. A library made for alpha chains picked up this beta chain off target, so its size means little. The chain employs TRBV20-1 and TRBJ2-7; D could derive from TRBD1 or TRBD2 (5 bases each). CDR1 and CDR2 from the germline V gene are DFQATT and SNEGSKA (reference sequence). The CDR3 contains 17 residues. Trimming left V 0 bases short and J 0 bases short, with 18 bases between. The CDR3 sequence: CSARDVMGTASSYEQYF. Here the CDR3 DNA reads TGCAGTGCTAGAGATGTTATGGGGACGGCGAGCTCCTACGAGCAGTACTTC.